This T cell receptor beta chain was retrieved from a study of graft-versus-host responses after intestinal transplantation. At the level of the study: Uniformly, recipients were administered anti-thymocyte globulin induction with subsequent tacrolimus and steroids for about 3 years. Study observations and caveats: Allografts carried high graft-versus-host to host-versus-graft clonal ratios in patients having graft-donor T cell macrochimerism.

The assay was immunoSEQ multiplex PCR, and TCRdb's table has in-frame clones only and misses some. The repertoire holds under 100,000 clones, with 80% to 95% as singletons. CDR3 size: 17 residues. V lost 0 bases, J lost 3 bases, and 9 bases stayed unmatched. Looked up from germline, CDR1 is SGHKS and CDR2 is YYEKEE (reference sequence). Worth noting for this clone: The target antigen is unknown.

The TCR sequence derives from a human donor who was the organ donor for an intestinal transplant. The chain recombines TRBV5-5 with TRBJ2-1, with 7 nucleotides matching TRBD2. Sequences were derived from unstimulated CD8+ T cells sorted from spleen or lymph node cells, sampled before transplant. CDR3 DNA sequence: TGTGCCAGCAGCTTGGTGGGGGGGACTGGGGACTACAATGAGCAGTTCTTC. Translating it yields CASSLVGGTGDYNEQFF.